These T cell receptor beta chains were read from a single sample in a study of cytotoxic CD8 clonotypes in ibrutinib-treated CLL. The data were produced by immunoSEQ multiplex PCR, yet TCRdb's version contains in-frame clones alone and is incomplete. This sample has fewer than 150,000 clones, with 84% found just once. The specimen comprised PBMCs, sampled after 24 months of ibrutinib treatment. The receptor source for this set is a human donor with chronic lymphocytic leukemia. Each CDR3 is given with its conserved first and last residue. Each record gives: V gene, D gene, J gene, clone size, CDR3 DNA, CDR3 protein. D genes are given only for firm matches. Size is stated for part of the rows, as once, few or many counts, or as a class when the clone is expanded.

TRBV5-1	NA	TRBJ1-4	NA	TGCGCCAGCAGCTTGAATACAGGCTTTAATGAAAAACTGTTTTTT	CASSLNTGFNEKLFF
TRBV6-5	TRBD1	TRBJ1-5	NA	TGTGCCAGCAGTTCCAACAGGGGAGGTCAGCCCCAGCATTTT	CASSSNRGGQPQHF
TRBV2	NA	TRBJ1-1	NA	TGTGCCACCCGGTGGGCAGGGGAGAACACTGAAGCTTTCTTT	CATRWAGENTEAFF
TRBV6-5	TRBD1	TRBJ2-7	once	TGTGCCAGCAGTAACTCCCGGGACAGGGGTAGCTACGAGCAGTACTTC	CASSNSRDRGSYEQYF
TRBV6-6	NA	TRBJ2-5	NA	TGTGCCAGCAGTTACCGGGGTCGCCAAGAGACCCAGTACTTC	CASSYRGRQETQYF
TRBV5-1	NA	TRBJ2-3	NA	TGCGCCAGCAGCTTTCGGGGGACAGAAAACACAGATACGCAGTATTTT	CASSFRGTENTDTQYF
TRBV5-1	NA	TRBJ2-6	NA	TGCGCCAGCAGCATTATCCCAGGCACCTCTGGGGCCAACGTCCTGACTTTC	CASSIIPGTSGANVLTF
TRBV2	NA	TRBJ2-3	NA	TGTGCCAGCAGTGGCGCGGTGGGCACAGATACGCAGTATTTT	CASSGAVGTDTQYF
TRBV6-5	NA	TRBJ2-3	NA	TGTGCCAGCAGTTACTCGGGTGCCAGTGTGGATACGCAGTATTTT	CASSYSGASVDTQYF
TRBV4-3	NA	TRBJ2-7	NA	TGCGCCAGCAGCCAAGATCTGTTGGGGGGGCCCTACGAGCAGTACTTC	CASSQDLLGGPYEQYF
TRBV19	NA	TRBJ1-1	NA	TGTGCCAGTAACCCAATGCCGGGACTAAAGGAAGCTTTCTTT	CASNPMPGLKEAFF
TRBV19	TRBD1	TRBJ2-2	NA	TGTGCCAGTAGTATATCCAGGGGGCTAGCGAACACCGGGGAGCTGTTTTTT	CASSISRGLANTGELFF
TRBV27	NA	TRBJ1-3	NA	TGTGCCAGCAGTTTAATTGGGGGAATTGCTGGAAACACCATATATTTT	CASSLIGGIAGNTIYF
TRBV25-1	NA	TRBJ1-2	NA	TGTGCCAGCAGCCTCGCAGGGGAAGGCTACACCTTC	CASSLAGEGYTF
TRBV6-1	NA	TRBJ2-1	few	TGTGCCAGCAGTGTTTTGTACAATGAGCAGTTCTTC	CASSVLYNEQFF
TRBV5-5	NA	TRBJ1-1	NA	TGTGCCAGCAGCGCACAATGGGGATCAGGGGATTACACTGAAGCTTTCTTT	CASSAQWGSGDYTEAFF
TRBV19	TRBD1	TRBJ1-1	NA	TGTGCCAGTAGCGACAGGGCTGGGAATACTGAAGCTTTCTTT	CASSDRAGNTEAFF